These 19 T cell receptor beta chains share one sample of origin, sequenced in a study of response to subunit inactivated influenza vaccine. TCRdb used MiXCR to reprocess the RT-PCR reads, holding one entry per CDR3 protein. This sample carries about 530,000 distinct CDR3 sequences, about an eighth of them seen once, and the ten largest clones take roughly 10%. The source was PBMCs from blood, collected on the day of vaccination. The receptor set was obtained from a man aged 45 to 65 who received an inactivated influenza vaccine.

In its sample, this clonotype was seen a few times. The CDR3 is CASSIPAGGSGYEQYF. CDR3 nucleotide sequence: TGTGCCAGCAGCATCCCTGCTGGCGGGAGTGGGTACGAGCAGTACTTC. J is TRBJ2-7 and V is TRBV5-6, with 7 nucleotides matching TRBD2. Germline CDR1 and CDR2: SGHDT and YYEEEE. CDR3 length equals 16 residues. The J segment lost 4 bases and the V segment lost 4 bases, leaving 14 bases of the junction unmatched. Supplemented by reference TRBV5-6 and TRBJ2-7, the full variable domain reads DAGVTQSPTHLIKTRGQQVTLRCSPKSGHDTVSWYQQALGQGPQFIFQYYEEEERQRGNFPDRFSGHQFPNYSSELNVNALLLGDSALYLCASSIPAGGSGYEQYFGPGTRLTVT.

This clonotype was seen more than once but under ten times. The chain couples TRBV2 to TRBJ2-5; TRBD2 agrees at 10 bases. Per germline, CDR1 SNHLY and CDR2 FYNNEI. The V gene end was trimmed by 4 bases and the J gene end by 7 bases; junction bases not matched to a gene: 9. The CDR3 is 15 amino acids. CDR3: CASSGLTSGRGTQYF. The DNA for the CDR3 is TGTGCCAGCAGTGGATTGACTAGCGGGCGGGGGACCCAGTACTTC.

The genes are TRBV11-1 and TRBJ2-5, with a weak D call TRBD1 (5 bases). Germline V gene data show CDR1 as SGHAT and CDR2 as FQDESV (reference sequence). This CDR3 is built from 16 residues. Between the trimmed V and J ends, which lost 5 bases and 2 bases, there was a span of 18 bases. The CDR3 coding sequence is TGTGCCAGCAGCACCCGAGCTAGGACAAAGCAAGAGACCCAGTACTTC. Translation gives CASSTRARTKQETQYF.

This clonotype was observed a handful of times. The chain couples TRBV28 to TRBJ2-7, with 8 bases matching TRBD1. The junction had 11 bases not matched to a gene; V was cut back by 5 bases and J by 5 bases. The CDR3 spans 15 residues. CDR1 MDHEN and CDR2 SYDVKM come from the germline V gene. In DNA form, the CDR3 reads TGTGCCAGCAGTCTTGCGAGCGGACAGGGAAACGAGCAGTACTTC. This encodes CASSLASGQGNEQYF.

In its sample, this clonotype was seen a few times. The J gene is TRBJ2-7, the V gene TRBV7-2; D is undetermined. Between the trimmed V and J ends, which lost 2 bases and 0 bases, there was a span of 11 bases. There are 15 residues in the CDR3. Germline-derived CDR1 and CDR2 are SGHTA and FQGNSA. CDR3 bases: TGTGCCAGCAGCTTACACTCGCTTAGCTCCTACGAGCAGTACTTC. This gives the protein CASSLHSLSSYEQYF.

This clonotype was observed a few times. The junction does not match germline at one end; this may be a read error. J is TRBJ2-7 and V is TRBV20-1; 8 bases are shared with TRBD2. Looked up from germline, CDR1 is DFQATT and CDR2 is SNEGSKA (reference sequence). The CDR3 consists of 17 residues. In DNA form, the CDR3 reads TGCTGTGCTAGAGGTGTTGCGCGGGGGGCCCGCGCCTACGAGCAGTACTTC. Its translation is CCARGVARGARAYEQYF.

Of note for this clonotype: At one end, the junction sequence differs from germline, possibly due to a read error. J is TRBJ2-1 and V is TRBV7-2, with TRBD1 identical over 10 bases. This CDR3 comprises 12 residues. CDR1 is SGHTA and CDR2 is FQGNSA in the germline V gene. The CDR3 nucleotides read TGTGCCAGCAGCTTAGGGGGACAGGGGCGATACTTC. Its protein is CASSLGGQGRYF. The whole variable domain, filled in from reference TRBV7-2 and TRBJ2-1, reads GAGVSQSPSNKVTEKGKDVELRCDPISGHTALYWYRQSLGQGLEFLIYFQGNSAPDKSGLPSDRFSAERTGGSVSTLTIQRTQQEDSAVYLCASSLGGQGRYFGPGTRLTVL.

The sample holds a few counts of this clonotype. Relative to the germline gene, one junction end is altered; a read error may explain this. The J gene is TRBJ2-1, the V gene TRBV5-5; 9 bases align to TRBD1. This CDR3 has 13 residues. CDR1 and CDR2 from the germline V gene are SGHKS and YYEKEE (reference sequence). CDR3 amino acids: CASSTWTGVRLIF. DNA for the CDR3: TGTGCCAGCAGCACCTGGACAGGGGTTAGGTTGATCTTC.

V usage is TRBV5-1 and J usage is TRBJ1-5; 7 positions agree with TRBD1. From germline, CDR1 is SGHRS and CDR2 YFSETQ. Germline trimming cut 0 bases from V and 5 bases from J; bases unmatched to any gene: 5. The CDR3 has 15 amino acids. The DNA of the CDR3 is TGCGCCAGCAGCTTGGATTCAGGGGGTGATCAGCCCCAGCATTTT. Protein: CASSLDSGGDQPQHF.

This rearrangement joins TRBV7-8 to TRBJ2-7; D might be TRBD2 (6 bases). Trimming removed 5 bases at V and 2 bases at J, with 10 bases between. CDR3 length: 13 residues. The germline V gene encodes CDR1 SGHVS and CDR2 FQNEAQ. In DNA form, the CDR3 reads TGTGCCAGCAGCCCGGGAGTCGCCTACGAGCAGTACTTC. This translates into CASSPGVAYEQYF.

This clonotype showed up many times. The rearrangement joins TRBV12-3 or TRBV12-4 to TRBJ2-4, with 7 bases aligning to TRBD2. V lost 5 bases and J lost 1; bases outside the gene matches: 5. The CDR3 spans 15 residues. CDR3 sequence (DNA): TGTGCCAGCAGTCTGGACGGGAGGGCCAAAAACATTCAGTACTTC. Its translation: CASSLDGRAKNIQYF.

The chain couples TRBV20-1 to TRBJ2-2, with 8 nucleotides matching TRBD2. CDR3 length: 16 residues. Germline CDR1 DFQATT, CDR2 SNEGSKA (reference sequence). V shed 5 bases and J 5 bases; nucleotides not matched to a gene: 13. CDR3 sequence: CSAVRFAGGATGELFF. CDR3 coding DNA: TGCAGTGCTGTTCGATTTGCGGGAGGAGCGACCGGGGAGCTGTTTTTT.

This clonotype came up a few times. The gene calls are TRBV6-5 and TRBJ2-7; possibly TRBD1 for D (5 bases). V was pared by 9 bases and J by 6 bases, with 15 bases between. This CDR3 comprises 12 residues. Germline V gives CDR1 MNHEY, CDR2 SVGAGI. CDR3 bases: TGTGCCAGTCGGTCTCAGGGTAGCGAGCAGTACTTC. It yields the protein CASRSQGSEQYF.

In this sample, this clonotype turned up many times. The rearrangement joins TRBV6-1 to TRBJ1-6; D is uncertain. The CDR3 runs 14 residues. From germline, CDR1 is MNHNS and CDR2 SASEGT. V lost 4 bases and J 0 bases, leaving 4 bases between the germline ends. The CDR3 loop is CASSGGSYNSPLHF. CDR3 coding DNA: TGTGCCAGCAGTGGCGGCTCCTATAATTCACCCCTCCACTTT.

The CDR3 region is CSAPLVGVGFLHGYTF. The DNA for the CDR3 is TGCAGTGCCCCCCTTGTGGGCGTCGGATTTCTTCATGGCTACACCTTC. The rearrangement uses TRBV20-1 and TRBJ1-2; D gene ambiguous. Trimming took 6 bases from V and 6 from J, leaving 26 bases between them. The CDR3 is 16 amino acids. Germline V gene data show CDR1 as DFQATT and CDR2 as SNEGSKA (reference sequence).

This clonotype was seen at least ten times. The gene calls are TRBV12-3 or TRBV12-4 and TRBJ2-2; D possibly corresponds to TRBD1 (6 bases). The CDR3 covers 17 residues. Trimming removed 0 bases at V and 6 bases at J, with 17 bases between. Here the CDR3 reads CASSLALGANSPGELFF. The CDR3 DNA sequence: TGTGCCAGCAGTTTAGCGCTGGGGGCGAATAGCCCCGGGGAGCTGTTTTTT.

This clonotype was counted only a few times. J is TRBJ2-1 and V is TRBV5-6; 7 bases map to TRBD1. The germline CDR1 and CDR2 sequences are SGHDT and YYEEEE. Losses at the gene ends were 3 bases for V and 10 bases for J; bases not matched to a gene: 4. The CDR3 extends over 12 amino acids. The CDR3 DNA reads TGTGCCAGCAGCTATACCAGGGGGGAGCAGTTCTTC. It translates to CASSYTRGEQFF. The full variable domain, in which reference TRBV5-6 and TRBJ2-1 provide the parts outside the CDR3, is DAGVTQSPTHLIKTRGQQVTLRCSPKSGHDTVSWYQQALGQGPQFIFQYYEEEERQRGNFPDRFSGHQFPNYSSELNVNALLLGDSALYLCASSYTRGEQFFGPGTRLTVL.

This clonotype was seen a handful of times. The chain couples TRBV15 to TRBJ2-7, with TRBD2 matching 9 bases. Germline values: CDR1 LNHNV, CDR2 YYDKDF (reference sequence). The V and J ends lost 4 bases and 5 bases, in that order; junction bases with no gene match: 9. This CDR3 has 15 amino acids. CDR3 region: CATSNHSGSLNEQYF. The CDR3 DNA reads TGTGCCACCAGCAACCATAGCGGGAGCCTGAACGAGCAGTACTTC.

The chain joins TRBV7-9 to TRBJ2-3; D is unclear. V lost 3 bases to trimming and J lost 3 bases, with 10 bases between them. Per the germline V gene, CDR1 is SEHNR and CDR2 is FQNEAQ (reference sequence). There are 14 residues in the CDR3. The CDR3 region has the DNA TGTGCCAGCAGCTTCTACAGCACTACAGATACGCAGTATTTT. Amino acid sequence: CASSFYSTTDTQYF.